This T cell receptor (beta chain) stems from a study of T cell repertoires in cytomegalovirus infection. Overall study: Recently identified HLA-C-restricted CMV epitopes were among the peptides used. Public TCR beta signatures provided an indication of both CMV infection and a matching HLA type.

Notes on this clonotype: Antigen specificity is unknown.

Study-level results: Frequencies of public TCR beta families were cumulated, and this identified carriers of CMV plus the relevant HLA. HLA-C-restricted CMV clonotypes gave the most frequent clonotype in two of eight donors.

TCRdb reanalysed the reads using MiXCR and keeps one entry per CDR3 protein. The repertoire consists of about half a million distinct CDR3 sequences, with under 55% occurring once and the leading ten covering around two fifths. Germline V CDR1 and CDR2: MGHRA, YSYEKL. The CDR3 length is 16 residues. V was cut by 0 bases and J by 1 base, with 12 bases left in between. The receptor comes from a human donor in good health (CMV status not recorded). Some clones in this sample may be carry-over from other donors' samples. This specimen consisted of cultured PBMCs, obtained from culture after CMV antigen stimulation. This chain joins TRBV4-1 and TRBJ1-2; D remains ambiguous. The CDR3, as DNA: TGCGCCAGCAGCCAAGATCCGGGGATCCGTAACTATGGCTACACCTTC. As protein: CASSQDPGIRNYGYTF.